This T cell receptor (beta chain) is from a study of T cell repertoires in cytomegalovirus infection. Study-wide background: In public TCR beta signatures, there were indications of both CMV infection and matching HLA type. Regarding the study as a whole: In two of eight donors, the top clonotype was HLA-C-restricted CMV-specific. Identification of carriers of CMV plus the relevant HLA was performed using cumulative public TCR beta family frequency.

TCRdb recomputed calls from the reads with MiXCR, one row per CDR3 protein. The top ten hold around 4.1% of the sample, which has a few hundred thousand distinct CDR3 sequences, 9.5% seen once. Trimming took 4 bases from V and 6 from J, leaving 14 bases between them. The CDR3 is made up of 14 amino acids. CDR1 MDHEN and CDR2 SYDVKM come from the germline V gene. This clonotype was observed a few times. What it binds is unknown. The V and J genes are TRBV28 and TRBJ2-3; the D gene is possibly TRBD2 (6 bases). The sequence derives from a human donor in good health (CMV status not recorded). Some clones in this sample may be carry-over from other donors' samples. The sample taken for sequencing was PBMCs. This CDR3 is CASSSEEGQDTQYF. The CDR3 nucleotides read TGTGCCAGCAGTTCAGAGGAGGGCCAGGATACGCAGTATTTT.